A single sample is the source of the 24 T cell receptor beta chains below, sequenced in a study of OX40 agonist ivuxolimab in advanced cancers. The protocol was immunoSEQ multiplex PCR, while the TCRdb copy is restricted to in-frame clones and leaves out a portion. The sample lists tens of thousands of clones, about 89% occurring once. The input for sequencing was CD4+ or CD8+ T cells sorted from blood, taken in a trial of the OX40 agonist ivuxolimab. These receptors came from an adult with an advanced solid tumor such as melanoma, head and neck, liver or kidney cancer.

The rearrangement links TRBV7-9 to TRBJ1-4; D may be TRBD1 (6 bases). Trimming removed 4 bases from V and 8 bases from J, with 11 bases in between. The CDR3 length is 13 residues. Germline V CDR1 and CDR2: SEHNR, FQNEAQ (reference sequence). The CDR3, as DNA: TGTGCCAGCAGCTCGACAGGAGCCGAAAAACTGTTTTTT. It specifies CASSSTGAEKLFF.

The chain has TRBV28 and TRBJ2-7; D possibly corresponds to TRBD1 (6 bases). The germline CDR1 and CDR2 sequences are MDHEN and SYDVKM. V was trimmed by 9 bases and J by 9 bases, leaving 18 bases between them. The CDR3 covers 12 residues. CDR3 protein: CASGQLGTGQYF. The CDR3 nucleotides are TGTGCCAGTGGACAGCTCGGCACAGGGCAGTACTTC.

This clone showed up just once. This chain connects TRBV18 to TRBJ1-1; D uncertain. The CDR3 contains 15 residues. Germline V CDR1 and CDR2: KGHSH, LQKENI. Deletions cut 2 bases from V and 6 bases from J, with 16 bases between. The CDR3 DNA is TGTGCCAGCTCACCATCTTCCGGGGAGGAATCTGAAGCTTTCTTT. Its protein is CASSPSSGEESEAFF.

The V call is TRBV14, the J call TRBJ1-1; no definite D call. Per germline, CDR1 SGHDN and CDR2 FVKESK. There are 14 residues in the CDR3. V shed 1 base and J shed 1 base, with 7 bases lying between them. As DNA, the CDR3 is TGTGCCAGCAGCCAAGCACAGTGGAACACTGAAGCTTTCTTT. Its translation: CASSQAQWNTEAFF.

The V gene is TRBV7-8, the J gene TRBJ2-1, with TRBD2 matching 8 bases. Trimming at V came to 5 bases and at J to 6 bases, leaving 3 bases not matched to a gene. This CDR3 spans 13 amino acids. CDR1 is SGHVS and CDR2 is FQNEAQ in the germline V gene. In nucleotides, the CDR3 is TGTGCCAGCAGCGTCGGGGGGGGCAATGAGCAGTTCTTC. Encoded protein: CASSVGGGNEQFF.

The chain links TRBV4-1 to TRBJ2-3; D may be TRBD2 (5 bases). The CDR3 runs to 13 residues. Germline V CDR1 and CDR2: MGHRA, YSYEKL. V was pared by 2 bases and J by 5 bases, with 8 bases between. The CDR3 loop is CASSQTEEDTQYF. In DNA form, the CDR3 reads TGCGCCAGCAGCCAAACGGAGGAAGATACGCAGTATTTT.

The rearrangement links TRBV9 to TRBJ1-1; perhaps TRBD1 as D (6 bases). Trimming shortened V by 5 bases and J by 3 bases, and 11 bases separated the two germline ends. The length of the CDR3 is 13 residues. Germline values: CDR1 SGDLS, CDR2 YYNGEE. DNA for the CDR3: TGTGCCAGCAGTTTGGACAGTCACACTGAAGCTTTCTTT. This encodes CASSLDSHTEAFF.

This chain connects TRBV7-2 to TRBJ1-2; D call uncertain. Germline lookup yields CDR1 SGHTA and CDR2 FQGNSA. Deletions cut 2 bases from V and 4 bases from J, with 8 bases between. The CDR3 runs to 13 residues. The CDR3 sequence is CASSLPGGYGYTF. The CDR3 DNA sequence: TGTGCCAGCAGCTTACCTGGCGGCTATGGCTACACCTTC.

This clone was counted only a few times. V gene TRBV29-1 combines with J gene TRBJ2-1; maybe TRBD1 (5 bases). The CDR3 loop spans 12 amino acids. V lost 7 bases and J lost 4, with 11 bases in between. Germline V lookup: CDR1 SQVTM, CDR2 ANQGSEA. CDR3 protein: CSGGHIYNEQFF. DNA for the CDR3: TGCAGCGGTGGACATATTTACAATGAGCAGTTCTTC.

The gene calls are TRBV7-2 and TRBJ2-1; 13 bases align to TRBD2. Germline V gene lookup returns CDR1 SGHTA and CDR2 FQGNSA. V gave up 8 bases and J gave up 0 bases; unmatched junction bases: 1. This CDR3 has 15 residues. CDR3 coding DNA: TGTGCCAGCGGACTAGCGGGGGCCTCCTACAATGAGCAGTTCTTC. This codes for CASGLAGASYNEQFF. The whole variable domain, remainder taken from reference TRBV7-2 and TRBJ2-1, is GAGVSQSPSNKVTEKGKDVELRCDPISGHTALYWYRQSLGQGLEFLIYFQGNSAPDKSGLPSDRFSAERTGGSVSTLTIQRTQQEDSAVYLCASGLAGASYNEQFFGPGTRLTVL.

The J gene is TRBJ1-4, the V gene TRBV28; weak D call: TRBD1 (6 bases). Trimming left V 8 bases short and J 6 bases short, with 16 bases between. Germline V gene data show CDR1 as MDHEN and CDR2 as SYDVKM. The CDR3 is 14 residues long. The DNA for the CDR3 is TGTGCCAGCTTGACCAGGGGACTTTATGAAAAACTGTTTTTT. Translating gives CASLTRGLYEKLFF. The full variable domain, in which reference TRBV28 and TRBJ1-4 provide the parts outside the CDR3, is DVKVTQSSRYLVKRTGEKVFLECVQDMDHENMFWYRQDPGLGLRLIYFSYDVKMKEKGDIPEGYSVSREKKERFSLILESASTNQTSMYLCASLTRGLYEKLFFGSGTQLSVL.

This clone was seen a handful of times. The J gene is TRBJ2-4, the V gene TRBV19; 9 bases match TRBD2. The CDR3 is 18 residues long. Germline assignment: CDR1 LNHDA and CDR2 SQIVND (reference sequence). The V and J ends lost 6 bases and 0 bases, in that order; junction bases with no gene match: 12. CDR3 in amino acids: CASSRVGLASLAKNIQYF. DNA for the CDR3: TGTGCCAGTAGCCGGGTCGGACTAGCGTCACTAGCCAAAAACATTCAGTACTTC.

The CDR3 region is CASSPGSYTGELFF. CDR3 in DNA: TGCGCCAGCAGCCCCGGGTCTTACACCGGGGAGCTGTTTTTT. V gene TRBV4-1 combines with J gene TRBJ2-2; D remains unclear. Germline V CDR1 and CDR2: MGHRA, YSYEKL. The CDR3 contains 14 residues. V lost 4 bases to trimming and J lost 3 bases, with 9 bases between them.

The chain is built from TRBV7-2 and TRBJ1-5, with 12 bases fitting TRBD1. Germline V CDR1 and CDR2: SGHTA, FQGNSA. The trim removed 1 base at V and 7 bases at J, leaving 2 bases unmatched. The CDR3 totals 15 residues. CDR3 bases: TGTGCCAGCAGCTTAGAAGGGACAGGGGGCCAGCCCCAGCATTTT. It translates to CASSLEGTGGQPQHF.

The rearrangement uses TRBV7-9 and TRBJ1-3; 7 bases map to TRBD1. V was clipped by 1 base and J by 2 bases; unmatched bases: 5. CDR1 is SEHNR, CDR2 FQNEAQ, per germline (reference sequence). This CDR3 is built from 16 residues. The CDR3 is CASSLGQGLAGNTIYF. The CDR3 bases are TGTGCCAGCAGCTTAGGACAGGGTTTAGCTGGAAACACCATATATTTT.

This clone has only one observation. The genes are TRBV11-1 and TRBJ2-4; the match to TRBD2 covers 8 bases. This CDR3 has 17 amino acids. From germline, CDR1 is SGHAT and CDR2 FQDESV (reference sequence). J gave up 0 bases and V 6 bases, and 10 bases lay outside the gene matches. This CDR3 is CASSPGGGLLAKNIQYF. CDR3 DNA sequence: TGTGCCAGCAGTCCCGGGGGGGGGCTTCTAGCCAAAAACATTCAGTACTTC.

The genes are TRBV11-2 and TRBJ1-1; TRBD1 is a possible D gene (5 bases). Trimming removed 2 bases from V and 3 bases from J, with 7 bases in between. This CDR3 spans 13 amino acids. Germline loops: CDR1 SGHAT, CDR2 FQNNGV. The chain's CDR3 is CASSLTGYTEAFF. DNA for the CDR3: TGTGCCAGCAGCTTAACAGGATACACTGAAGCTTTCTTT.

The rearrangement joins TRBV28 to TRBJ2-7, with D perhaps TRBD1 (6 bases). This CDR3 has 15 residues. CDR1 MDHEN and CDR2 SYDVKM come from the germline V gene. V shed 6 bases and J shed 1 base, with 16 bases lying between them. The CDR3 DNA sequence: TGTGCCAGCAGCAGCCGAGACAGGTTGTCCTACGAGCAGTACTTC. It specifies CASSSRDRLSYEQYF.

The chain couples TRBV6-1 to TRBJ2-2; unclear D gene. Germline lookup yields CDR1 MNHNS and CDR2 SASEGT. The CDR3 length is 13 residues. V was clipped by 3 bases and J by 0 bases, with 2 bases between them. The CDR3 nucleotides are TGTGCCAGCAGTGACACGAACACCGGGGAGCTGTTTTTT. It codes for CASSDTNTGELFF.

The J gene is TRBJ1-1, the V gene TRBV19; tentative D call: TRBD1 (5 bases). With 3 bases removed from V and 5 bases from J, the gap between germline ends came to 13 bases. CDR1 and CDR2 (germline): LNHDA, SQIVND (reference sequence). The CDR3 is 14 amino acids. CDR3 sequence reads: CASSIQGAGTEAFF. The CDR3 nucleotides read TGTGCCAGTAGTATTCAAGGGGCAGGAACTGAAGCTTTCTTT.

The chain has TRBV9 and TRBJ2-3; TRBD2 aligns across 13 bases. Germline V lookup: CDR1 SGDLS, CDR2 YYNGEE. Germline trimming cut 4 bases from V and 4 bases from J; bases unmatched to any gene: 6. The CDR3 is 16 amino acids. The CDR3 region has the DNA TGTGCCAGCAGCCCTGGGACTAGCGGGACTTCAGATACGCAGTATTTT. Its protein product is CASSPGTSGTSDTQYF.

The V call is TRBV7-2, the J call TRBJ2-3; D is perhaps TRBD2 (6 bases). Per the germline V gene, CDR1 is SGHTA and CDR2 is FQGNSA. V lost 5 bases and J lost 4, with 13 bases in between. This CDR3 has 14 amino acids. CDR3 protein: CASSNGGFADTQYF. CDR3 nucleotide sequence: TGTGCCAGCAGCAATGGGGGGTTTGCAGATACGCAGTATTTT.

This clone was detected only once. The rearrangement uses TRBV7-2 and TRBJ2-3; D possibly corresponds to TRBD2 (5 bases). The CDR3 length is 14 residues. Trimming shortened V by 3 bases and J by 0 bases, and 7 bases separated the two germline ends. From germline, CDR1 is SGHTA and CDR2 FQGNSA. In DNA form, the CDR3 reads TGTGCCAGCAGCTTTGGACTGAGCACAGATACGCAGTATTTT. It is translated as CASSFGLSTDTQYF.

J is TRBJ2-3 and V is TRBV11-2, with D possibly being TRBD2 (5 bases). Per the germline V gene, CDR1 is SGHAT and CDR2 is FQNNGV. V gave up 5 bases and J gave up 15 bases, with 18 bases separating them. This CDR3 is built from 12 residues. The CDR3 reads CASSQGLTFVYF. The CDR3 DNA follows: TGTGCCAGCAGCCAAGGACTGACTTTTGTTTATTTT.